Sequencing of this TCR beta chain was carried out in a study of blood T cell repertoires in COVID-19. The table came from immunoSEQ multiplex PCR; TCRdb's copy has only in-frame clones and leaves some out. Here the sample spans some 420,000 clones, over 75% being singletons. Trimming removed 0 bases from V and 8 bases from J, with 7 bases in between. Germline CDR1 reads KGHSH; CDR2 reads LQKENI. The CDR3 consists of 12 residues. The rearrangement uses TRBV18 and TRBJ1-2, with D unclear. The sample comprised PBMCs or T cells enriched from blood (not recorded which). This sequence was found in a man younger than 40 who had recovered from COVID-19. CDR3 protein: CASSPPDAGYTF. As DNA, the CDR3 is TGTGCCAGCTCACCACCTGATGCGGGCTACACCTTC.